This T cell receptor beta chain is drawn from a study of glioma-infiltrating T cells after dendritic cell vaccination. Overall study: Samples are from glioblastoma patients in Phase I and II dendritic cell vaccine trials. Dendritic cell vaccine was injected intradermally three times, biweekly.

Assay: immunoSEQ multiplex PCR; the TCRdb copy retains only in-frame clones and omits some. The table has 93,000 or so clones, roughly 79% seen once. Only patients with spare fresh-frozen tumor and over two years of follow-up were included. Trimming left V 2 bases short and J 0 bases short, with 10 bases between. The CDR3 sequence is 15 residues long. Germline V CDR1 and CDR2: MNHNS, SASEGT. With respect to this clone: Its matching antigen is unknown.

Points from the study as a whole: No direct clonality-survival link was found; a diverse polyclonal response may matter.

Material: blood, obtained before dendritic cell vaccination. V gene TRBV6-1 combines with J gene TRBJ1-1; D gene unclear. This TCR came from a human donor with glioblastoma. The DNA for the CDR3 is TGTGCCAGCAGTGAATTTGGGCTCATGAACACTGAAGCTTTCTTT. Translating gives CASSEFGLMNTEAFF.